What follows are 12 T cell receptor beta chains derived from one specimen sequenced in a study of shared clonotypes between healthy human individuals. Clones were read by immunoSEQ multiplex PCR, and TCRdb kept only the in-frame ones, dropping some. The sample includes a few million clones, roughly 93% of them seen just once. Sequencing input: naive CD4+ T cells from PBMCs. Subset noted: CD45RA+ positively selected. These receptors were obtained from a man aged 18-30 years in good health. Some clones in this sample may be carry-over from other donors' samples.

Worth noting for this clone: The same CDR3 also results from other DNA sequences found in this sample. The rearrangement joins TRBV18 to TRBJ2-5; D call uncertain. The V and J ends lost 2 bases and 2 bases respectively, with 6 bases between them. This CDR3 has 13 amino acids. CDR1 is KGHSH, CDR2 LQKENI, per germline. The CDR3 DNA reads as TGTGCCAGCTCACCAAGCCTGCAAGAGACCCAGTACTTC. It codes for CASSPSLQETQYF.

With regard to this clone: Other nucleotide sequences from this sample produce the same CDR3. The rearrangement uses TRBV5-1 and TRBJ2-3; the match to TRBD2 covers 7 bases. CDR3 size: 14 residues. V lost 1 base to trimming and J lost 3 bases; unmatched junction nucleotides: 2. Germline CDR1 reads SGHRS; CDR2 reads YFSETQ. CDR3: CASSLSRGTDTQYF. CDR3 nucleotide sequence: TGCGCCAGCAGCTTGTCGCGGGGGACAGATACGCAGTATTTT.

The chain links TRBV11-2 to TRBJ2-1, with D possibly called TRBD1 or TRBD2 (5 bases each). There are 15 residues in the CDR3. Trimming left V 5 bases short and J 3 bases short, with 14 bases between. Germline V gene lookup returns CDR1 SGHAT and CDR2 FQNNGV. CDR3 in amino acids: CASSLGPLRYNEQFF. DNA of the CDR3: TGTGCCAGCAGCCTGGGACCCCTTCGCTACAATGAGCAGTTCTTC.

The chain employs TRBV5-1 and TRBJ1-1; the D is unclear. In germline, CDR1 is SGHRS, CDR2 YFSETQ. Trimming shortened V by 4 bases and J by 2 bases, and 12 bases separated the two germline ends. The CDR3 spans 14 residues. The CDR3 reads CASSLSHGNTEAFF. CDR3 DNA: TGCGCCAGCAGCCTGAGTCACGGTAACACTGAAGCTTTCTTT.

The chain employs TRBV6-6 and TRBJ1-6; D uncertain. Trimming pared 2 bases from V and 5 bases from J, leaving 1 base between. The CDR3 is 12 amino acids. Germline lookup yields CDR1 MNHNY and CDR2 SVGAGI (reference sequence). As DNA, the CDR3 is TGTGCCAGCAGTTACAATAATTCACCCCTCCACTTT. This sequence encodes CASSYNNSPLHF.

V usage is TRBV7-9 and J usage is TRBJ2-7; D is uncertain. The CDR3 totals 13 residues. Trimming cost V 4 bases and J 6 bases, with 13 bases left between them. The germline gives CDR1 SEHNR, CDR2 FQNEAQ (reference sequence). DNA for the CDR3: TGTGCCAGCAGCTATGGGGAAAGGGTCGAGCAGTACTTC. Its protein is CASSYGERVEQYF.

The rearrangement uses TRBV5-1 and TRBJ1-4; D might be TRBD1 (6 bases). The CDR3 runs to 15 residues. Germline CDR1 SGHRS, CDR2 YFSETQ. The V end lost 2 bases, the J end lost 5 bases, and 13 bases lay between the germline ends. Here the CDR3 reads CASSFRGGGNEKLFF. The CDR3 DNA reads as TGCGCCAGCAGCTTTCGCGGGGGCGGGAATGAAAAACTGTTTTTT.

This chain joins TRBV9 and TRBJ2-7; tentatively, D is TRBD2 (6 bases). The CDR3 length is 13 residues. Trimming shortened V by 3 bases and J by 3 bases, and 10 bases separated the two germline ends. Per germline, CDR1 SGDLS and CDR2 YYNGEE. Here the CDR3 reads CASSGGLHYEQYF. CDR3 coding DNA: TGTGCCAGCAGCGGAGGACTACACTACGAGCAGTACTTC. Looking up the rest from reference TRBV9 and TRBJ2-7 gives the full variable domain: DSGVTQTPKHLITATGQRVTLRCSPRSGDLSVYWYQQSLDQGLQFLIQYYNGEERAKGNILERFSAQQFPDLHSELNLSSLELGDSALYFCASSGGLHYEQYFGPGTRLTVT.

This chain joins TRBV27 and TRBJ2-1, with D uncertain. This CDR3 is 16 amino acids long. The V and J ends lost 3 bases and 4 bases respectively, with 16 bases between them. The germline CDR1 and CDR2 sequences are MNHEY and SMNVEV (reference sequence). CDR3 sequence reads: CASSLLTRSQYNEQFF. The CDR3 bases are TGTGCCAGCAGTTTGTTGACCCGGAGTCAATACAATGAGCAGTTCTTC.

The V and J genes are TRBV28 and TRBJ2-1; TRBD2 matches at 12 bases. The V and J ends lost 0 bases and 5 bases, in that order; junction bases with no gene match: 5. The length of the CDR3 is 17 residues. The germline gives CDR1 MDHEN, CDR2 SYDVKM. The CDR3: CASSLWTSGSVHNEQFF. In nucleotides, the CDR3 is TGTGCCAGCAGTTTATGGACTAGCGGGAGTGTCCACAATGAGCAGTTCTTC.

A word on this clone: Other DNA sequences in this specimen translate into the identical CDR3. The rearrangement uses TRBV30 and TRBJ2-7, with TRBD1 identical over 8 bases. The CDR3 spans 13 residues. Germline CDR1 GTSNPN, CDR2 SVGIG (reference sequence). The V and J ends lost 2 bases and 4 bases, in that order; junction bases with no gene match: 4. CDR3 coding DNA: TGTGCCTGGAGTTCAGGGGGCGGGTACGAGCAGTACTTC. Protein sequence: CAWSSGGGYEQYF.

The V and J genes are TRBV5-4 and TRBJ1-2; 8 positions match TRBD1. Trimming at V came to 3 bases and at J to 4 bases, leaving 11 bases not matched to a gene. Per the germline V gene, CDR1 is SGHNT and CDR2 is YYREEE (reference sequence). The CDR3 spans 16 residues. CDR3 amino acids: CASSSTDRAAVYGYTF. The CDR3 DNA follows: TGTGCCAGCAGCTCTACGGACAGGGCGGCGGTCTATGGCTACACCTTC.